This TCR beta chain was identified during a study of blood T cell repertoires in COVID-19. Clones were read by immunoSEQ multiplex PCR, and TCRdb kept only the in-frame ones, dropping some. The profile shows 60,000 to 85,000 clones, 90% of them singletons. In germline, CDR1 is ENHRY, CDR2 SYGVKD. V shed 0 bases, J shed 3 bases, and the junction held 2 bases outside the gene matches. The CDR3 length is 16 residues. This sequence joins TRBV10-3 and TRBJ1-4; TRBD1 agrees at 9 bases. The TCR sequence derives from a man over 45 with acute or convalescent COVID-19. The sequenced sample consisted of peripheral blood. The CDR3 region is CAISESGTGSNEKLFF. The CDR3 nucleotides read TGTGCCATCAGTGAGTCTGGGACAGGGTCTAATGAAAAACTGTTTTTT.